The 10 T cell receptor beta chains in this list originate from one sample, sequenced in a study of OX40 agonist ivuxolimab in advanced cancers. Method: immunoSEQ multiplex PCR; TCRdb's copy keeps in-frame clones and lacks some. The sample includes just under 100,000 clones, less than 95% of them seen just once. The sequencing used CD4+ or CD8+ T cells sorted from blood, collected in a trial of the OX40 agonist ivuxolimab. These receptors came from an adult with an advanced solid tumor such as melanoma, head and neck, liver or kidney cancer.

This clone was observed once. This chain connects TRBV4-1 to TRBJ1-2, with 7 bases that match TRBD1. Germline V lookup: CDR1 MGHRA, CDR2 YSYEKL. V was clipped by 1 base and J by 3 bases; unmatched bases: 5. The CDR3 has 15 amino acids. CDR3 bases: TGCGCCAGCAGCCAAGCCGACAGGGAATACTATGGCTACACCTTC. Amino acid sequence: CASSQADREYYGYTF.

This chain connects TRBV28 to TRBJ1-2, with D unclear. CDR3 size: 13 residues. V dropped 6 bases and J dropped 3 bases, with 11 bases sitting between them. Germline lookup yields CDR1 MDHEN and CDR2 SYDVKM. The CDR3 coding sequence is TGTGCCAGCAGCTTTACCCGCGACTATGGCTACACCTTC. Protein: CASSFTRDYGYTF.

This rearrangement joins TRBV19 to TRBJ2-1; TRBD2 matches at 7 bases. Trimming removed 3 bases from V and 4 bases from J; junction bases left unmatched: 12. Germline V CDR1 and CDR2: LNHDA, SQIVND (reference sequence). This CDR3 contains 17 residues. Written as DNA, the CDR3 is TGTGCCAGTAGTATTTACCCCACTAGCGACCCATACAATGAGCAGTTCTTC. Encoded protein: CASSIYPTSDPYNEQFF.

V and J are TRBV6-5 and TRBJ2-6; no clear D gene. CDR3 size: 15 residues. The V end lost 7 bases, the J end lost 4 bases, and 14 bases lay between the germline ends. The germline V gene has CDR1 MNHEY and CDR2 SVGAGI. The CDR3 DNA reads as TGTGCCAGCACTAAGATGGTTGGCGGGGCCAACGTCCTGACTTTC. This gives the protein CASTKMVGGANVLTF.

The V call is TRBV28, the J call TRBJ1-5, with D perhaps matching TRBD1 (6 bases). The CDR3 runs 14 residues. The germline V and J ends were trimmed by 11 bases and 6 bases, with 20 bases remaining between them. Per the germline V gene, CDR1 is MDHEN and CDR2 is SYDVKM. DNA of the CDR3: TGTGCCTCCCGAGGGGGGATTATAAGTCAGCCCCAGCATTTT. Translating gives CASRGGIISQPQHF.

The chain couples TRBV5-3 to TRBJ2-1, with 7 bases that match TRBD1. TRBV5-3 is labeled an ORF, and its function is uncertain. The CDR3 covers 14 residues. V lost 3 bases and J lost 6; bases outside the gene matches: 6. CDR3 DNA sequence: TGTGCCAGAAGCTGGGGACAGATACTCAATGAGCAGTTCTTC. As protein: CARSWGQILNEQFF.

The chain joins TRBV25-1 to TRBJ1-1; the match to TRBD1 covers 7 bases. The CDR3 sequence is 13 residues long. Losses at the gene ends were 4 bases for V and 4 bases for J; bases not matched to a gene: 3. Germline V gene data show CDR1 as MGHDK and CDR2 as SYGVNS. The CDR3 reads CASSGQGVTEAFF. In nucleotides, the CDR3 is TGTGCCAGCAGTGGACAGGGAGTCACTGAAGCTTTCTTT.

This chain connects TRBV9 to TRBJ2-2; the D gene is possibly TRBD1 (6 bases). The CDR3 is 18 residues long. Germline assignment: CDR1 SGDLS and CDR2 YYNGEE. The V end was cut by 5 bases, the J end by 2 bases, with 22 bases between. The CDR3 loop is CASSLRTVGGPNTGELFF. The CDR3 coding sequence is TGTGCCAGCAGTTTAAGGACGGTTGGGGGCCCAAACACCGGGGAGCTGTTTTTT.

This chain joins TRBV5-1 and TRBJ1-5; a possible D gene is TRBD1 (6 bases). This CDR3 contains 15 residues. Deletions cut 0 bases from V and 4 bases from J, with 11 bases between. The germline CDR1 and CDR2 sequences are SGHRS and YFSETQ. CDR3: CASSLGGQSNQPQHF. In DNA, the CDR3 is TGCGCCAGCAGCTTGGGGGGACAATCAAATCAGCCCCAGCATTTT.

The chain combines TRBV15 with TRBJ2-7; TRBD2 agrees at 7 bases. V shed 0 bases and J 6 bases; nucleotides not matched to a gene: 20. CDR1 and CDR2 from the germline V gene are LNHNV and YYDKDF (reference sequence). The CDR3 is made up of 19 amino acids. The CDR3 DNA reads as TGTGCCACCAGCAGAGATCTCAGCGGGAAGGGGTACAGAGGGAGCGAGCAGTACTTC. This encodes CATSRDLSGKGYRGSEQYF.